This TCR beta chain is from a study of OX40 agonist ivuxolimab in advanced cancers. About the full investigation: The costimulatory receptor OX40 (CD134) was targeted by ivuxolimab, a fully human IgG2 agonistic monoclonal antibody. Intravenous ivuxolimab was administered to patients every 2 weeks at six dose levels: 0.01, 0.1, 0.3, 1.5, 3 and 10 mg/kg. Of the approximately 54 dose-escalation patients, hepatocellular carcinoma was present in around 20, melanoma in roughly 15, renal cell carcinoma in 9 and head and neck cancer in 9. In the dose-escalation cohort, 75% to 90% of patients were male, and the mean age was roughly 60 years with a range of roughly 20 to 80. Prior anti-PD-1, anti-PD-L1 or anti-CTLA-4 therapy was permitted, and checkpoint inhibitors had been received by more than 35% of dose-escalation patients. Partial responses occurred in three dose-escalation patients, of whom one had hepatocellular carcinoma and two had cutaneous melanoma. Peripheral TCRbeta sequencing aimed to test whether ivuxolimab altered TCR sequence diversity and caused clonal T-cell expansion. The paper reports the monotherapy dose-escalation portion (N = 52 patients) of the phase I ivuxolimab trial.

The trial excluded patients who had a history of autoimmune disease or who were on systemic immunosuppression. In every dose cohort, peripheral blood was drawn for TCR sequencing at baseline, cycle 4 day 1, and cycle 7 day 1. Samples came from an open-label, multicenter, first-in-human phase I dose-escalation trial of ivuxolimab. Adults with locally advanced or metastatic melanoma, renal cell, hepatocellular, or head and neck squamous cell carcinoma were enrolled in the trial. Before TCR sequencing, CD4+ and CD8+ T cells were separately sorted from peripheral blood. Concerning this clone: Its antigen is currently not known. No much larger clone is present one base from it, and per-base qualities are unavailable.

V is shortened by 6 bases, J by 1 base, and the region joining them spans 15 bases. The CDR3 contains 15 residues, cysteine and phenylalanine counted. The only DNA kept is the CDR3, 45 bases in frame from the first base. As encoded in the germline V gene, CDR1 is SNHLY while CDR2 is FYNNEI. Genomic DNA was isolated from the sorted cells so that the TCRbeta CDR3 region could be sequenced. The immunoSEQ Assay was used to sequence the TCRbeta CDR3 regions. The source is immuneACCESS, and TCRdb retained only in-frame sequences with V and J called. Part of the clones is not carried over; for the studies checked, unresolved V genes explain less than half of this, and the remainder is unexplained. The sample table holds some 90,000 clones, of which roughly nine tenths were seen once. Of the sample, around 1.7% falls within the top ten clones. Points the paper makes about the study in general: Low levels of normalized T-cell clonal expansion were also shown by some nonresponding patients. The antigen specificity of the clonally expanded peripheral T cells was not determined. In the 0.1-3.0 mg/kg groups, partial responders were among the patients with the lowest normalized peripheral clonal expansion, particularly in CD8+ T cells. At doses of 0.1 to 3.0 mg/kg, clonal expansion of both CD4+ and CD8+ blood T cells was observed from baseline to week 6. After ivuxolimab, expanded clones were on average more numerous among CD8+ T cells than among CD4+ T cells.

The sample here was CD4+ or CD8+ T cells sorted from blood, taken in a trial of the OX40 agonist ivuxolimab. This clonotype was obtained from an adult with an advanced solid tumor such as melanoma, head and neck, liver or kidney cancer. The chain is made from TRBV2 and TRBJ1-1, with the identity of the D gene unclear. The sequenced DNA is TGTGCCAGCAGCCCGGAGTTGGGGTCGAACACTGAAGCTTTCTTT. It encodes CASSPELGSNTEAFF.